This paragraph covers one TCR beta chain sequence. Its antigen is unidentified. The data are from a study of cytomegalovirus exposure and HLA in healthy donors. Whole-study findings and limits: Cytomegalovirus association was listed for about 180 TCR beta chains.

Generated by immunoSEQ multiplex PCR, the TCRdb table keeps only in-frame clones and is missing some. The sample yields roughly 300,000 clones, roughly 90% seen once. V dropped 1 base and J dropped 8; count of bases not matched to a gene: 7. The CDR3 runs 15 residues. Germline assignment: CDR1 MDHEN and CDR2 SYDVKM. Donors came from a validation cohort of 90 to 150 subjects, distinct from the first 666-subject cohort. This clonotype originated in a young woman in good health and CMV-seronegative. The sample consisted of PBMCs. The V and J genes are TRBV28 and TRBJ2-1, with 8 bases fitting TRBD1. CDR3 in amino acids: CASSLYRGSTDEQFF. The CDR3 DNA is TGTGCCAGCAGTTTATACAGGGGGAGTACCGATGAGCAGTTCTTC.